The T cell receptor (beta chain) under discussion was sequenced for a study of cytomegalovirus exposure and HLA in healthy donors. Notes on the study in general: Cytomegalovirus-associated status was assigned to fewer than 200 TCR beta chains.

About this clone: What it binds is unknown.

60 Vbeta and 13 Jbeta primers were used in PCR. Generated by immunoSEQ multiplex PCR, the TCRdb table keeps only in-frame clones and is missing some. The table shows about 210,000 clones, with 82% occurring only once. The CDR3 loop spans 15 amino acids. Germline V lookup: CDR1 MNHNY, CDR2 SVGAGI (reference sequence). Trimming cost V 5 bases and J 10 bases; bases outside gene matches: 13. The sequence was collected from a man in his forties in good health and CMV-seropositive. The specimen was PBMCs. The chain couples TRBV6-6 to TRBJ2-1; 8 bases fit TRBD2. The CDR3 region is CASSPLGAGDREQFF. The CDR3, as DNA: TGTGCCAGCAGTCCCCTAGGAGCGGGAGATAGGGAGCAGTTCTTC.